Shown below are 32 T cell receptor beta chains from a single sample sequenced in a study of blood T cell repertoires in COVID-19 (dated by TCRdb to 2018 to 2021). Preparation of the library involved the immunoSEQ multiplex PCR assay. Held by TCRdb, this immuneACCESS table contains in-frame sequences only and omits some clones. Under half of the omission traces to an unresolved V gene where checked; the cause of the rest is unknown. This sample lists a few hundred thousand clones; around nine tenths were detected once. Around 0.84% of the sample is held by the ten biggest clonotypes. The sequencing sample was made of peripheral blood. All receptors derive from a man under 40 with acute or convalescent COVID-19.

J is TRBJ1-5 and V is TRBV19; 7 bases line up with TRBD1. V dropped 3 bases and J dropped 7; count of bases not matched to a gene: 18. The germline V gene has CDR1 LNHDA and CDR2 SQIVND (reference sequence). The CDR3 consists of 18 residues. CDR3 loop: CASSIFPTGERQRQPQHF. CDR3 coding DNA: TGTGCCAGTAGTATTTTTCCAACAGGGGAGCGCCAGAGACAGCCCCAGCATTTT.

Written as DNA, the CDR3 is TGTGCCAGCAGTGAAAGAAAAGCTAGTAAGGATGAGCAGTTCTTC. It encodes CASSERKASKDEQFF. The rearrangement uses TRBV6-1 and TRBJ2-1; no reliable D call. The CDR3 is 15 amino acids. In germline, CDR1 is MNHNS, CDR2 SASEGT. V shed 2 bases and J shed 8 bases, with 16 bases lying between them.

The CDR3 nucleotides read TGTGCCAGCAGCCAAGTCTCCGGGAGGCTGAACACTGAAGCTTTCTTT. Its translation is CASSQVSGRLNTEAFF. The genes are TRBV3-1 (or the pseudogene TRBV3-2) and TRBJ1-1; the D is unclear. The CDR3 sequence is 16 residues long. The germline V gene has CDR1 LGHDT and CDR2 YNNKEL (reference sequence). The V end was cut by 1 base, the J end by 0 bases, with 12 bases between.

The gene calls are TRBV25-1 and TRBJ2-7; 7 nucleotides line up with TRBD2. V lost 6 bases and J lost 6; bases outside the gene matches: 17. CDR1 and CDR2 from the germline V gene are MGHDK and SYGVNS. This CDR3 contains 16 residues. The CDR3 sequence: CASRPPGGSIGSEQYF. The CDR3 nucleotides are TGTGCCAGCAGGCCCCCCGGCGGGAGTATCGGGAGCGAGCAGTACTTC.

This clone turned up a few times. This sequence joins TRBV3-1 (or the pseudogene TRBV3-2) and TRBJ2-7, with a possible D match to TRBD1 (5 bases). The V and J ends lost 3 bases and 2 bases respectively, with 8 bases between them. The CDR3 extends over 13 amino acids. Germline assignment: CDR1 LGHDT and CDR2 YNNKEL (reference sequence). CDR3 DNA sequence: TGTGCCAGCAGCCAGCAGGGCGCCTACGAGCAGTACTTC. Its protein is CASSQQGAYEQYF.

The chain links TRBV7-6 to TRBJ1-6; no reliable D call. CDR1 and CDR2 (germline): SGHVS, FNYEAQ. This CDR3 region has 15 residues. The V end was cut by 3 bases, the J end by 11 bases, with 17 bases between. The chain's CDR3 is CASSFSRGPVAPLHF. CDR3 nucleotide sequence: TGTGCCAGCAGCTTCTCGAGAGGGCCCGTCGCACCCCTCCACTTT.

This clone was seen only once. The gene calls are TRBV30 and TRBJ2-1; 12 bases match TRBD1. The length of the CDR3 is 16 residues. J lost 8 bases, V lost 2 bases, and 10 bases had no gene match. Germline-derived CDR1 and CDR2 are GTSNPN and SVGIG (reference sequence). In nucleotides, the CDR3 is TGTGCCTGGAGTAGACCGGGACAGGGGGCTTGGGATGAGCAGTTCTTC. As protein: CAWSRPGQGAWDEQFF.

This clone was found once. This chain joins TRBV5-1 and TRBJ2-2, with 9 bases fitting TRBD1. Germline CDR1 reads SGHRS; CDR2 reads YFSETQ. This CDR3 spans 16 amino acids. The V gene end was trimmed by 0 bases and the J gene end by 4 bases; junction bases not matched to a gene: 4. The CDR3 sequence is CASSLVGQGSTGELFF. CDR3 nucleotide sequence: TGCGCCAGCAGCTTGGTGGGACAGGGATCCACCGGGGAGCTGTTTTTT.

The V call is TRBV20-1, the J call TRBJ2-1; D is undetermined. Per germline, CDR1 DFQATT and CDR2 SNEGSKA (reference sequence). The CDR3 has 15 residues. Trimming took off 3 bases at V and 0 bases at J, with 12 bases between the two ends. CDR3 nucleotide sequence: TGCAGTGCTAGTAGCACCCGATCCTCCTACAATGAGCAGTTCTTC. This sequence encodes CSASSTRSSYNEQFF.

This sequence joins TRBV28 and TRBJ1-6; D is perhaps TRBD1 (5 bases). The CDR3 has 16 amino acids. The germline gives CDR1 MDHEN, CDR2 SYDVKM. Trimming pared 5 bases from V and 0 bases from J, leaving 11 bases between. The CDR3 region has the DNA TGTGCCAGCAGTCGCGGGGGGGGCTCCTATAATTCACCCCTCCACTTT. It yields the protein CASSRGGGSYNSPLHF.

V usage is TRBV7-9 and J usage is TRBJ1-4; 8 nucleotides line up with TRBD1. The V gene's germline CDR1 is SEHNR and CDR2 FQNEAQ (reference sequence). CDR3 length: 16 amino acids. After removal of 6 bases from V and 6 bases from J, the junction contained 12 bases not matched to a gene. CDR3 in amino acids: CASSTQIGQGYEKLFF. The CDR3 DNA sequence: TGTGCCAGCAGTACTCAGATTGGACAGGGATATGAAAAACTGTTTTTT.

This CDR3 is CAWSAAGGAKGSGNTIYF. DNA of the CDR3: TGTGCCTGGAGTGCGGCAGGGGGCGCGAAGGGCTCTGGAAACACCATATATTTT. The V call is TRBV30, the J call TRBJ1-3; 8 bases align to TRBD1. The V gene end was trimmed by 1 base and the J gene end by 0 bases; junction bases not matched to a gene: 11. This CDR3 is built from 18 residues. Germline CDR1 is GTSNPN and CDR2 is SVGIG (reference sequence).

The gene calls are TRBV20-1 and TRBJ1-2; D call uncertain. This CDR3 spans 14 amino acids. Between the trimmed V and J ends, which lost 3 bases and 2 bases, there was a span of 13 bases. Per the germline V gene, CDR1 is DFQATT and CDR2 is SNEGSKA (reference sequence). The CDR3 DNA follows: TGCAGTGCTAGTTCTGACAACTTAAACTATGGCTACACCTTC. Residues: CSASSDNLNYGYTF.

The chain recombines TRBV5-8 with TRBJ2-2; 8 nucleotides match TRBD1. The CDR3 loop spans 16 amino acids. Trimming cost V 5 bases and J 10 bases; bases outside gene matches: 16. In germline, CDR1 is SGHTS, CDR2 YDEGEE. The CDR3 reads CASRRWTGMGSEELFF. The CDR3 DNA follows: TGTGCCAGCAGACGTTGGACAGGGATGGGGTCTGAGGAGCTGTTTTTT.

The chain links TRBV2 to TRBJ2-7; D is ambiguous. The CDR3 length is 12 residues. The ends were cut back, 7 bases at V and 1 base at J, with 8 bases in the middle. CDR1 and CDR2 (germline): SNHLY, FYNNEI. The CDR3 loop reads CASNPVSYEQYF. In nucleotides, the CDR3 is TGTGCCAGCAACCCAGTTTCCTACGAGCAGTACTTC.

This sequence joins TRBV28 and TRBJ1-5; tentatively, D is TRBD1 (6 bases). The CDR3 is 15 residues long. The germline gives CDR1 MDHEN, CDR2 SYDVKM. The V end lost 5 bases, the J end lost 2 bases, and 13 bases lay between the germline ends. Here the CDR3 DNA reads TGTGCCAGCAGTCCTGCACAGGGACGCAATCAGCCCCAGCATTTT. Protein product: CASSPAQGRNQPQHF.

This clone appeared a few times. For the CDR3, the DNA is TGTGCCAGCAGTTCTTGGCGGATTAATGAGCAGTTCTTC. Protein: CASSSWRINEQFF. The chain carries TRBV27 and TRBJ2-1; D remains ambiguous. The CDR3 loop spans 13 amino acids. Trimming shortened V by 4 bases and J by 7 bases, and 11 bases separated the two germline ends. CDR1 MNHEY and CDR2 SMNVEV come from the germline V gene (reference sequence).

V usage is TRBV15 and J usage is TRBJ2-4; 7 bases are shared with TRBD2. The CDR3 covers 14 residues. Germline assignment: CDR1 LNHNV and CDR2 YYDKDF (reference sequence). After removal of 1 base from V and 5 bases from J, the junction contained 2 bases not matched to a gene. In DNA, the CDR3 is TGTGCCACCAGCAGAGGCCTAGCGGAAAACATTCAGTACTTC. This codes for CATSRGLAENIQYF.

The chain links TRBV19 to TRBJ2-7; 10 bases line up with TRBD1. Germline loops: CDR1 LNHDA, CDR2 SQIVND (reference sequence). V was clipped by 5 bases and J by 5 bases; unmatched bases: 9. This CDR3 is built from 15 residues. CDR3 nucleotides: TGTGCCAGTAGTCAACCCGGGACAGGGGTCGACGAGCAGTACTTC. Its translation is CASSQPGTGVDEQYF.

The V call is TRBV6-4, the J call TRBJ2-3; possible D gene TRBD2, 6 bases. Germline V gene data show CDR1 as MRHNA and CDR2 as SNTAGT. Trimming shortened V by 3 bases and J by 0 bases, and 10 bases separated the two germline ends. This CDR3 contains 15 residues. The DNA for the CDR3 is TGTGCCAGCAGTGATCGCGGGGCTAGCACAGATACGCAGTATTTT. It specifies CASSDRGASTDTQYF.

This clone was seen only a few times. CDR3: CASSQDLIGGYEQYF. Written as DNA, the CDR3 is TGCGCCAGCAGCCAAGATTTGATAGGAGGATACGAGCAGTACTTC. The V and J genes are TRBV4-1 and TRBJ2-7; a weak D match, TRBD2 (5 bases). In germline, CDR1 is MGHRA, CDR2 YSYEKL. CDR3 length: 15 amino acids. The V gene lost 0 bases and the J gene lost 4 bases, with 13 bases spanning the gap.

This chain uses TRBV5-8 with TRBJ2-2; D gene unclear. CDR3 size: 11 residues. Germline CDR1 and CDR2: SGHTS and YDEGEE. Trimming stripped 5 bases from V and 5 bases from J, with 4 bases between. The CDR3 sequence: CASRSTGELFF. The CDR3, as DNA: TGTGCCAGCAGATCAACCGGGGAGCTGTTTTTT.

The chain joins TRBV10-2 to TRBJ1-5; TRBD1 matches 7 bases. The junction had 4 bases not matched to a gene; V was cut back by 6 bases and J by 2 bases. Looked up from germline, CDR1 is WSHSY and CDR2 is SAAADI. The CDR3 extends over 14 amino acids. Here the CDR3 DNA reads TGCGCCAGCAGGCAAACAGGGGGCAATCAGCCCCAGCATTTT. Amino acid sequence: CASRQTGGNQPQHF.

Only one count was recorded for this clone. The chain is built from TRBV6-5 and TRBJ2-2; D uncertain. Germline V gives CDR1 MNHEY, CDR2 SVGAGI. V was trimmed by 3 bases and J by 0 bases, leaving 2 bases between them. This CDR3 has 13 amino acids. The CDR3 here is CASSYTNTGELFF. In DNA form, the CDR3 reads TGTGCCAGCAGTTATACGAACACCGGGGAGCTGTTTTTT.

The DNA of the CDR3 is TGTGCCATGGGGAGGTTCGGCAATCAGCCCCAGCATTTT. It codes for CAMGRFGNQPQHF. The rearrangement uses TRBV2 and TRBJ1-5; the D is unclear. CDR3 length: 13 amino acids. Trimming cost V 10 bases and J 2 bases, with 12 bases left between them. Per the germline V gene, CDR1 is SNHLY and CDR2 is FYNNEI.

The chain uses TRBV4-1 and TRBJ2-5; D unresolved. In germline, CDR1 is MGHRA, CDR2 YSYEKL. The CDR3 runs to 12 residues. V gave up 4 bases and J gave up 4 bases, with 7 bases separating them. The CDR3 here is CASSPPGETQYF. DNA for the CDR3: TGCGCCAGCAGCCCCCCCGGAGAGACCCAGTACTTC.

Notes on this clone: One end of the junction varies from germline; a read error may be responsible. This rearrangement joins TRBV28 to TRBJ2-2; 7 bases are shared with TRBD1. The CDR3 consists of 13 residues. Germline assignment: CDR1 MDHEN and CDR2 SYDVKM. The CDR3 DNA reads as TGTGCCAGCAGCAAAACACAAGTAGGACAGGCCACTTTT. This gives the protein CASSKTQVGQATF. Full variable domain (rest looked up from reference TRBV28 and TRBJ2-2): DVKVTQSSRYLVKRTGEKVFLECVQDMDHENMFWYRQDPGLGLRLIYFSYDVKMKEKGDIPEGYSVSREKKERFSLILESASTNQTSMYLCASSKTQVGQATFGEGSRLTVL.

V is TRBV3-1 (or the pseudogene TRBV3-2) and J is TRBJ2-7, with D possibly TRBD1 on 6 matching bases. Between the trimmed V and J ends, which lost 4 bases and 2 bases, there was a span of 12 bases. In germline, CDR1 is LGHDT, CDR2 YNNKEL (reference sequence). CDR3 length equals 14 residues. The CDR3 loop is CASSRNRAPYEQYF. DNA for the CDR3: TGTGCCAGCAGCCGGAACAGGGCCCCCTACGAGCAGTACTTC.

V gene TRBV6-5 combines with J gene TRBJ2-3, with 9 bases fitting TRBD2. Trimming at V came to 0 bases and at J to 4 bases, leaving 5 bases not matched to a gene. The CDR3 has 16 residues. In germline, CDR1 is MNHEY, CDR2 SVGAGI. CDR3 nucleotide sequence: TGTGCCAGCAGTTACTCCATAGCGGGAGCGGCAGATACGCAGTATTTT. Its translation is CASSYSIAGAADTQYF.

The chain is built from TRBV30 and TRBJ1-2, with 8 bases fitting TRBD1. Germline CDR1 GTSNPN, CDR2 SVGIG (reference sequence). The CDR3 is 17 residues long. Trimming took 0 bases from V and 10 from J; bases not matched to a gene: 19. CDR3 DNA: TGTGCCTGGAGTGTACCGGTGGGCAGGGGGCAATCAAGAATCTACACCTTC. Protein: CAWSVPVGRGQSRIYTF.

The rearrangement uses TRBV27 and TRBJ2-3; tentatively, D is TRBD1 (6 bases). This CDR3 has 14 amino acids. Looked up from germline, CDR1 is MNHEY and CDR2 is SMNVEV (reference sequence). V was cut by 5 bases and J by 4 bases, with 13 bases left in between. For the CDR3, the DNA is TGTGCCAGCAGTCCACAACAGGGCCCAGATACGCAGTATTTT. Amino acid sequence: CASSPQQGPDTQYF.

The V and J genes are TRBV6-5 and TRBJ2-3, with TRBD1 matching over 7 bases. Germline assignment: CDR1 MNHEY and CDR2 SVGAGI. V dropped 2 bases and J dropped 8; count of bases not matched to a gene: 7. CDR3 length equals 14 residues. The CDR3 reads CASSYTGASGTQYF. The CDR3 coding sequence is TGTGCCAGCAGTTACACAGGGGCCAGTGGTACGCAGTATTTT.